The source of this T cell receptor (beta chain) is a study of post-analysis software for immune sequencing data. This CDR3 is 15 amino acids long. V was pared by 8 bases and J by 7 bases, with 10 bases of the junction left unmatched. CDR1 ENHRY and CDR2 SYGVKD come from the germline V gene. TCR beta libraries were prepared from cDNA with unique molecular identifiers. MiXCR, applied by TCRdb to the PCR reads, yields one record per CDR3 protein. The table lists approximately 460,000 distinct CDR3 sequences, around 40% of them singletons, with about 12% in the top ten. Worth noting for this clonotype: No antigen is known for it.

Study outcomes and limitations: A few TRBV segments were significantly more frequent in patients than in controls. TRBV5-6, TRBV5-1 and TRBV20-1 were among these segments.

The specimen was blood. The J gene is TRBJ2-2, the V gene TRBV10-3; 10 nucleotides agree with TRBD1. The clonotype comes from a girl aged 5-17 years with multiple sclerosis. The chain's CDR3 is CAISAGTGANGELFF. In DNA form, the CDR3 reads TGTGCCATCTCCGCCGGGACAGGGGCCAACGGGGAGCTGTTTTTT.